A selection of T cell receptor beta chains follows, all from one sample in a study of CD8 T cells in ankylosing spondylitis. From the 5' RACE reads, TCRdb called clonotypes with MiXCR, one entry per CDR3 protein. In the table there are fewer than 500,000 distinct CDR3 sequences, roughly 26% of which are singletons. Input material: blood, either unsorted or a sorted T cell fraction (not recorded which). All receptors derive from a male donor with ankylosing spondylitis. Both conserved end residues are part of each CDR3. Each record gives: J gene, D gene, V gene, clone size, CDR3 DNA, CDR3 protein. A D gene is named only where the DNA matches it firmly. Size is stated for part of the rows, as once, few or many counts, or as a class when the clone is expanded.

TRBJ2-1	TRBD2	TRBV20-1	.	TGCAGTGCTAGGCCGAGCGGGAGGACCTACAATGAGCAGTTCTTC	CSARPSGRTYNEQFF
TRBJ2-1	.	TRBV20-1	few	TGCAGTGCTGAAGGGTTCAATGAGCAGTTCTTC	CSAEGFNEQFF
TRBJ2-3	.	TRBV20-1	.	TGCAGTGCTAACCGGGACCGAAGCACAGATACGCAGTATTTT	CSANRDRSTDTQYF
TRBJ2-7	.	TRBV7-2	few	TGTGCCAGCAGCCCGATCTGGGGCCCTAAGGAGCAGTACTTC	CASSPIWGPKEQYF
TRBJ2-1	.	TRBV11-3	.	TGTGCCAGCACCTTACCGCGTATGGATACGCAGTTCTTC	CASTLPRMDTQFF
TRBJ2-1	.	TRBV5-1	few	TGCGCCAGCAGCTTCTTTGGGGATCAAAATGAGCAGTTCTTC	CASSFFGDQNEQFF
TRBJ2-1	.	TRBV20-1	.	TGCAGTGCTAGTGACAACAGGGCCAATGAGCAGTTCTTC	CSASDNRANEQFF
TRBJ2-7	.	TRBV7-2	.	TGTGCCAGCAGCTATGGTCCATCCTACGAGCAGTACTTC	CASSYGPSYEQYF
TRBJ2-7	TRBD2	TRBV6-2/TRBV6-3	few	TGTGCCAGCAGTTACTTACGACTAGCGGAGGGCTACGAGCAGTACTTC	CASSYLRLAEGYEQYF
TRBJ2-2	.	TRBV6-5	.	TGTGCCAGCAGTTCGCCGGGACTTAACACCGGGGAGCTGTTTTTT	CASSSPGLNTGELFF
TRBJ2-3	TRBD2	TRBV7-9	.	TGTGCCAGCAGCTTATACGCGGGAGAAGGAGATACGCAGTATTTT	CASSLYAGEGDTQYF
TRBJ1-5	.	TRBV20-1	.	TGCAGTGCTCCAATAACACGAATTAGCAGTCAGCCCCAGCATTTT	CSAPITRISSQPQHF
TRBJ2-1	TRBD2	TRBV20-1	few	TGCAGTGCTAGTGGCGGGAGGTCGTACAATGAGCAGTTCTTC	CSASGGRSYNEQFF
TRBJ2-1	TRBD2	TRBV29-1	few	TGCAGCGCCCGAGCGGGAGCACTGAATGAGCAGTTCTTC	CSARAGALNEQFF
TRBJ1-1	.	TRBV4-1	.	TGCGCCAGCAGCCAGCGAGCGATGAACACTGAAGCTTTCTTT	CASSQRAMNTEAFF
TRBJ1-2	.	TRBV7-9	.	TGTGCCAGCAGTCCCCTTGGACAGCCCTATGGCTACACCTTC	CASSPLGQPYGYTF
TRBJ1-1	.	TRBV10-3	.	TGTGCCATCAGCGGGACAATGAACACTGAAGCTTTCTTT	CAISGTMNTEAFF
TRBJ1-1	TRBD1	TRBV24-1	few	TGTGCCACCAGCGCTGGACAGGCGGGGATGAACACTGAAGCTTTCTTT	CATSAGQAGMNTEAFF
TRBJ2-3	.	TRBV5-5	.	TGTGCCAGCAGCTTGGTAGGGATTAGAACAGATACGCAGTATTTT	CASSLVGIRTDTQYF
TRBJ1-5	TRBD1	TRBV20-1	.	TGCAGTGCTAGCTCCACAGGGGATGGGAATCAGCCCCAGCATTTT	CSASSTGDGNQPQHF
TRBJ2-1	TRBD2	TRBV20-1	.	TGCAGTATTGGCGGGAGACTGTCCTACAATGAGCAGTTCTTC	CSIGGRLSYNEQFF
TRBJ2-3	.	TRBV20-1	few	TGCAGTGCTAGATTACTGACTGCCGGCACAGATACGCAGTATTTT	CSARLLTAGTDTQYF
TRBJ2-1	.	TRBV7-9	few	TGTGCCAGCAGCCCTATGTTGGGGTTTAATGAGCAGTTCTTC	CASSPMLGFNEQFF
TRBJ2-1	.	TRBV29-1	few	TGCAGCGTTCCCGGGATCTCCAATGAGCAGTTCTTC	CSVPGISNEQFF
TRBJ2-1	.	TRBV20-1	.	TGCAGTGCTAGAACGTCGTACATATCCAGCTCCTACAATGAGCAGTTCTTC	CSARTSYISSSYNEQFF
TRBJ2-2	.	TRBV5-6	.	TGTGCCAGCAGCTTGTACAGCCGGAACACCGGGGAGCTGTTTTTT	CASSLYSRNTGELFF
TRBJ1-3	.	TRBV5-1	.	TGCGCCAGCAGCCCCATGCAAGGAAACACCATATATTTT	CASSPMQGNTIYF
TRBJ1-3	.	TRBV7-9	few	TGTGCCAGCAGCGTCCGGGCTTCGAGTCCTGGAAACACCATATATTTT	CASSVRASSPGNTIYF
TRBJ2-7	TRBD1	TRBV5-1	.	TGCGCCAGCAGCTCCCCGGGACAGGGAGTCCGAGGCGAGCAGTACTTC	CASSSPGQGVRGEQYF
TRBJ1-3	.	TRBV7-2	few	TGTGCCAGCAGCCTCCCAGGGAGGGCTGGAAACACCATATATTTT	CASSLPGRAGNTIYF
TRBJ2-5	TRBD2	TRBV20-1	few	TGCAGTGCCTCGGGACTAGCGGGATACGAGACCCAGTACTTC	CSASGLAGYETQYF
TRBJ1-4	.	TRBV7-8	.	TGTGCCAGCAGGGGTCCCGAGGCGGGTGAAAAACTGTTTTTT	CASRGPEAGEKLFF
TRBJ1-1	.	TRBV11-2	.	TGTGCCAGCAAACCGACATCGGGGACTGAAGCTTTCTTT	CASKPTSGTEAFF